The rows below give T cell receptor beta chains drawn from one sample of a study of T cell changes during pregnancy in multiple sclerosis. This table comes from immunoSEQ multiplex PCR, and its TCRdb copy is limited to in-frame clones, with some not included. This sample has 30,000 to 40,000 clones, with 90% to 95% found just once. This material consisted of CD4+ T cells from peripheral blood mononuclear cells, taken in the third trimester of pregnancy. The receptors here all came from a female donor in good health, enrolled as a control in a pregnancy study. Each CDR3 is given with its conserved first and last residue. Each record gives: D gene, CDR3 length, V gene, clone size, J gene, CDR3 DNA, CDR3 protein. D genes are given only for firm matches. The size entry is marked missing in some rows and otherwise reads once, few, many or a size class.

NA	15	TRBV2	few	TRBJ1-2	TGTGCCAGCAGTGACTTTTCTGGACAGACCAGAGGCTACACCTTC	CASSDFSGQTRGYTF
NA	15	TRBV10-3	NA	TRBJ2-2	TGTGCCATCAGTGAGACAAGCGCGAACACCGGGGAGCTGTTTTTT	CAISETSANTGELFF
NA	14	TRBV5-1	NA	TRBJ2-1	TGCGCCAGCAGCTTGTTTTCTAGCCCCGCTGAGCAGTTCTTC	CASSLFSSPAEQFF
TRBD2	14	TRBV10-3	NA	TRBJ2-2	TGTGCCATCACCCCGGGACTAAACACCGGGGAGCTGTTTTTT	CAITPGLNTGELFF
NA	14	TRBV9	NA	TRBJ2-3	TGTGCCAGCAGCGTGGGCAGGGGCCAAGATACGCAGTATTTT	CASSVGRGQDTQYF
NA	13	TRBV30	NA	TRBJ1-1	TGTGCCTGGAGTCCTCAGGGGAACACTGAAGCTTTCTTT	CAWSPQGNTEAFF
NA	16	TRBV21-1	NA	TRBJ2-1	TGTGCCAGCAGGCCCATCGGGACACACTCCTACAATGAGCAGTTCTTC	CASRPIGTHSYNEQFF
TRBD1	20	TRBV4-1	NA	TRBJ1-2	TGCGCCAGCAGCCAAGATCGGCTTTTCCCAAGGACAGGGGGCGCGGGAGGCTACACCTTC	CASSQDRLFPRTGGAGGYTF
TRBD1	15	TRBV6-5	NA	TRBJ1-3	TGTGCCAGCAGTTTGGTTTCAGGGGGTGGAAACACCATATATTTT	CASSLVSGGGNTIYF
TRBD1	15	TRBV28	NA	TRBJ2-7	TGTGCCAGCAGTTATACCGGGACAGGGGCCTACGAGCAGTACTTC	CASSYTGTGAYEQYF
NA	14	TRBV9	NA	TRBJ1-2	TGTGCCAGCAGCGTAGGCAGGGGCCACTATGGCTACACCTTC	CASSVGRGHYGYTF
TRBD1	12	TRBV29-1	NA	TRBJ2-7	TGCAGCGTAGCAGGACAGGCTTACGAGCAGTACTTC	CSVAGQAYEQYF
NA	12	TRBV6-5	NA	TRBJ1-1	TGTGCCAGCAGCTCAGACAGAACTGAAGCTTTCTTT	CASSSDRTEAFF
NA	18	TRBV7-9	few	TRBJ1-4	TGTGCCAGCAGCTTTGGGCCCGGGCAGGGCCCATACCGGGAAAAACTGTTTTTT	CASSFGPGQGPYREKLFF
NA	15	TRBV7-9	NA	TRBJ2-5	TGTGCCAGCAGCCCACTACGAGGCCCCCAAGAGACCCAGTACTTC	CASSPLRGPQETQYF
TRBD1	12	TRBV30	NA	TRBJ1-4	TGTGCCTGGTCTCCCCACAGGGGAAAACTGTTTTTT	CAWSPHRGKLFF
NA	14	TRBV13	NA	TRBJ1-3	TGTGCCAGCAGCTTAGGCCGGGGTGGAAACACCATATATTTT	CASSLGRGGNTIYF
NA	13	TRBV5-6	NA	TRBJ1-1	TGTGCCAGCAGCCGGTGGGGAGGGGATGTAGCTTTCTTT	CASSRWGGDVAFF
NA	13	TRBV13	NA	TRBJ2-5	TGTGCCAGCAGCCTGCGAGTAGAAGAGACCCAGTACTTC	CASSLRVEETQYF
TRBD2	13	TRBV2	NA	TRBJ2-3	TGTGCCAGTATCTGGGACTACACAGATACGCAGTATTTT	CASIWDYTDTQYF
TRBD1	14	TRBV30	NA	TRBJ1-4	TGTGCCTGGAATCGGGACAGGGGTAATGAAAAACTGTTTTTT	CAWNRDRGNEKLFF
TRBD1	15	TRBV18	NA	TRBJ1-1	TGTGCCAGCTCACACCGGGACAGGGGAAACACTGAAGCTTTCTTT	CASSHRDRGNTEAFF
TRBD2	18	TRBV7-9	once	TRBJ2-3	TGTGCCAGCAGCTTAAGGGGGACTAGCGGGGGAGTGGCAGATACGCAGTATTTT	CASSLRGTSGGVADTQYF
TRBD2	14	TRBV28	NA	TRBJ2-7	TGTGCCAGCACCTCAGGCGGGAGGTTCTACGAGCAGTACTTC	CASTSGGRFYEQYF
NA	14	TRBV7-2	NA	TRBJ1-4	TGTGCCAGCAGCTTATCAGGGTCTAATGAAAAACTGTTTTTT	CASSLSGSNEKLFF
NA	16	TRBV4-1	NA	TRBJ1-4	TGCGCCAGCAGCCAAGATGAGGGGGCAACTAATGAAAAACTGTTTTTT	CASSQDEGATNEKLFF
TRBD2	15	TRBV19	NA	TRBJ2-1	TGTGCCAGTAGTCGGCGTAGCGGGAGAGGGGATGAGCAGTTCTTC	CASSRRSGRGDEQFF
NA	15	TRBV7-9	NA	TRBJ2-2	TGTGCCAGCAGCTTAGGCGGGACGAACACCGGGGAGCTGTTTTTT	CASSLGGTNTGELFF
NA	13	TRBV19	few	TRBJ1-2	TGTGCCAGCTTCACCGATCAGGGAAATGGCTACACCTTC	CASFTDQGNGYTF
NA	15	TRBV18	NA	TRBJ2-4	TGTGCCAGCTCACCGGTGATAGGGGGCAAAAACATTCAGTACTTC	CASSPVIGGKNIQYF
TRBD2	15	TRBV7-2	NA	TRBJ2-7	TGTGCCAGCAGCTTCCGCTGGCGGGAGGAGGGCGAGCAGTACTTC	CASSFRWREEGEQYF
TRBD1	15	TRBV18	NA	TRBJ1-4	TGTGCCAGCTCACCCCAGGGGGGAATTAATGAAAAACTGTTTTTT	CASSPQGGINEKLFF
TRBD1	14	TRBV5-1	NA	TRBJ2-4	TGCGCCAGCCAAGATGGACAGGGGAAGGACATTCAGTACTTC	CASQDGQGKDIQYF
NA	14	TRBV7-8	NA	TRBJ1-2	TGTGCCAGCAGCTGGGGGCCTTCTAACTATGGCTACACCTTC	CASSWGPSNYGYTF
NA	16	TRBV6-6	NA	TRBJ1-2	TGTGCCAGCAGTTACCCTCGATTGGTGTACGGGGGTGGCTACACCTTC	CASSYPRLVYGGGYTF
TRBD2	16	TRBV15	NA	TRBJ2-1	TGTGCCACCAGCAGAGATGTTACTAGCGGACACAATGAGCAGTTCTTC	CATSRDVTSGHNEQFF
NA	15	TRBV4-1	NA	TRBJ1-6	TGCGCCAGCAGCCAAGCAGGGCGCTTCCCCTCACCCCTCCACTTT	CASSQAGRFPSPLHF